The 3 T cell receptor beta chains reported below all come from one sample, sequenced in a study of T cell changes during pregnancy in multiple sclerosis. The table came from immunoSEQ multiplex PCR; TCRdb's copy has only in-frame clones and leaves some out. The table has roughly 84,000 clones, over 85% seen once; the top ten hold more than 1.1%. The specimen comprised peripheral blood, sampled in the third trimester of pregnancy. The receptors shown here come from a female donor in good health, enrolled as a control in a pregnancy study.

V is TRBV5-1 and J is TRBJ2-5; possibly TRBD2 for D (6 bases). In germline, CDR1 is SGHRS, CDR2 YFSETQ. Trimming cost V 5 bases and J 4 bases, with 18 bases left between them. The CDR3 is made up of 15 amino acids. As DNA, the CDR3 is TGCGCCAGCAGTTACGGAGGGTCTCTGGGAGAGACCCAGTACTTC. Its translation is CASSYGGSLGETQYF.

J is TRBJ2-1 and V is TRBV5-1; 9 nucleotides align to TRBD1. Germline V gene data show CDR1 as SGHRS and CDR2 as YFSETQ. With V trimmed by 4 bases and J by 6 bases, 8 bases remained unmatched. The CDR3 is made up of 15 amino acids. CDR3 nucleotides: TGCGCCAGCAGCGGAACAGGGGGCAATATCAATGAGCAGTTCTTC. Protein sequence: CASSGTGGNINEQFF.

The J gene is TRBJ2-2, the V gene TRBV2; 7 nucleotides line up with TRBD1. V lost 6 bases, J lost 4 bases, and 5 bases stayed unmatched. The V gene's germline CDR1 is SNHLY and CDR2 FYNNEI. The CDR3 covers 14 residues. The CDR3 DNA sequence: TGTGCCAGCAGCCGACAGGGCCCCACCGGGGAGCTGTTTTTT. This sequence encodes CASSRQGPTGELFF.